This T cell receptor (beta chain) was found in a study of T cell changes during pregnancy in multiple sclerosis. Produced via immunoSEQ multiplex PCR; TCRdb's table is partial and in-frame only. The sample lists some 44,000 clones, 90% occurring once. The sequence derives from a female donor with multiple sclerosis, enrolled in a pregnancy study. The material was CD4+ T cells from peripheral blood mononuclear cells, obtained before pregnancy.

The DNA for the CDR3 is TGTGCCAGCAGTGCGGGACAGGGAAGGTTCGAGCAGTACTTC. Protein sequence: CASSAGQGRFEQYF. This sequence joins TRBV6-1 and TRBJ2-7; TRBD1 matches at 9 bases. V lost 4 bases and J lost 6; bases outside the gene matches: 7. The CDR3 spans 14 residues. Germline CDR1 reads MNHNS; CDR2 reads SASEGT.